The rows below give T cell receptor beta chains drawn from one sample of a study of blood T cell repertoires in COVID-19. Clones were sequenced by immunoSEQ multiplex PCR, and TCRdb holds only the in-frame ones, with some missing. The sample contains hundreds of thousands of clones, around 91% of which appear only once. Sequenced input: peripheral blood. These receptor sequences come from a woman between 40 and 55 years old with COVID-19, enrolled during active disease. The CDR3 runs from the conserved cysteine through the conserved F or W. A D gene is named only where the DNA matches it firmly. Clone size appears in some rows only: once, few, many, or a class for an expanded clone.

D	size	length	J	V	DNA	CDR3
TRBD1	NA	15	TRBJ1-3	TRBV30	TGTGCCTGGAGCCTCATACAGGGGGTTGGAAACACCATATATTTT	CAWSLIQGVGNTIYF
TRBD1	NA	14	TRBJ1-1	TRBV5-1	TGCGCCAGCAGCTCCCGGGACAGGGAGGCTGAAGCTTTCTTT	CASSSRDREAEAFF
NA	NA	14	TRBJ2-5	TRBV2	TGTGCCAGCAGTGAAGCGTTAGGGGGTGAGACCCAGTACTTC	CASSEALGGETQYF
NA	NA	13	TRBJ2-1	TRBV11-2	TGTGCCAGCAGCTCCCTAGTCGACAATGAGCAGTTCTTC	CASSSLVDNEQFF
TRBD1	once	13	TRBJ1-6	TRBV2	TGTGCCAGCAACGGACAGGCGAATTCACCCCTCCACTTT	CASNGQANSPLHF
TRBD2	NA	15	TRBJ2-5	TRBV7-2	TGTGCCAGCAGCTCGCAGCGGGGGGGCGTTGAGACCCAGTACTTC	CASSSQRGGVETQYF
NA	NA	15	TRBJ1-2	TRBV19	TGTGCCACTCGTGTGGGAGGGGGAGTTCAAAGTGGCTACACCTTC	CATRVGGGVQSGYTF
NA	NA	15	TRBJ1-6	TRBV3-1/TRBV3-2	TGTGCCAGCAGCCCTAGAGCGACCGCGAATTCACCCCTCCACTTT	CASSPRATANSPLHF
TRBD1	NA	12	TRBJ2-7	TRBV28	TGTGCCAGCGGAACAGGGGAGTTCGGGCAGTACTTC	CASGTGEFGQYF
NA	NA	13	TRBJ2-3	TRBV28	TGTGCCAGCAGTTTATACCCCGGAGATACGCAGTATTTT	CASSLYPGDTQYF
NA	few	14	TRBJ1-2	TRBV9	TGTGCCAGCAGCGAGGACATGCGGTATGGCGGCTACACCTTC	CASSEDMRYGGYTF
NA	NA	17	TRBJ1-1	TRBV5-6	TGTGCCAGCAGCCCACCTCTGTGGACAGTAAGGAACACTGAAGCTTTCTTT	CASSPPLWTVRNTEAFF
NA	NA	13	TRBJ1-5	TRBV4-3	TGCGCCAGCAGCCAACGGAGGAATCAGCCCCAGCATTTT	CASSQRRNQPQHF
TRBD1	NA	15	TRBJ1-5	TRBV6-1	TGTGCCAGCAGTGAAGCGGGACAGGGGGGTCGGCCCCAGCATTTT	CASSEAGQGGRPQHF